This T cell receptor (beta chain) was recorded in a study of shared clonotypes between healthy human individuals. At the level of the study: Every donor yielded three CD4 naive, three CD4 memory, two CD8 naive and one CD8 memory plate. The study's findings and limits: Lower generation probabilities were found for non-shared clonotypes than for those shared by all four donors. Naive subsets, compared against memory subsets, generally had larger estimated richness values.

Germline loops: CDR1 SGHNT, CDR2 YENEEA. The CDR3 length is 16 residues. V dropped 1 base and J dropped 0; count of bases not matched to a gene: 2. To note about this clone: Its antigen is undetermined.

Healthy HIV-negative adults with no recent acute infections or vaccinations were recruited as donors. Sequencing used immunoSEQ multiplex PCR; TCRdb keeps in-frame clones, though not all of them. The sample consists of 2 million to 2.5 million clones, approximately 94% of them appearing once. This TCR derives from a man younger than 35 in good health. This chain joins TRBV11-3 and TRBJ2-2; 7 bases line up with TRBD1. The sequenced sample consisted of naive CD4+ T cells sorted from blood. Indicated subset: CD45RA+ positively selected. CDR3 sequence reads: CASSLGGQSNTGELFF. DNA of the CDR3: TGTGCCAGCAGCTTAGGGGGACAGTCGAACACCGGGGAGCTGTTTTTT.